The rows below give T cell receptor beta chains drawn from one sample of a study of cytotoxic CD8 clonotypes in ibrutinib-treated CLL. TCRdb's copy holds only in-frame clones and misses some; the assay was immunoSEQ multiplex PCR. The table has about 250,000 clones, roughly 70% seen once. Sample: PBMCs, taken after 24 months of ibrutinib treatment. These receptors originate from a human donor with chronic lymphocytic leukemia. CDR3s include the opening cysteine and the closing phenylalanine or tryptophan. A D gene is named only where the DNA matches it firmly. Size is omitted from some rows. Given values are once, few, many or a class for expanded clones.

CDR3: CASGAGRDQPQHF; DNA: TGTGCCAGCGGTGCAGGGAGGGATCAGCCCCAGCATTTT; J: TRBJ1-5; D: .; V: TRBV2; size: .
CDR3: CASSTRGPGNTIYF; DNA: TGCGCCAGCAGCACAAGGGGGCCGGGAAACACCATATATTTT; J: TRBJ1-3; D: TRBD1; V: TRBV5-1; size: .
CDR3: CASSLGFGGTGELFF; DNA: TGTGCCAGCAGCTTAGGTTTCGGGGGGACCGGGGAGCTGTTTTTT; J: TRBJ2-2; D: TRBD2; V: TRBV7-6; size: .
CDR3: CASTLTGGSDTQYF; DNA: TGTGCCAGCACCTTGACAGGGGGCTCAGATACGCAGTATTTT; J: TRBJ2-3; D: TRBD1; V: TRBV27; size: .
CDR3: CASSPTSGSDEQYF; DNA: TGTGCTAGCAGCCCGACTAGCGGGAGCGACGAGCAGTACTTC; J: TRBJ2-7; D: TRBD2; V: TRBV7-7; size: few
CDR3: CASSLRFAGELFF; DNA: TGTGCCAGCAGCTTACGTTTCGCCGGGGAGCTGTTTTTT; J: TRBJ2-2; D: .; V: TRBV7-9; size: .
CDR3: CASSLDPGTSGEQYF; DNA: TGTGCCAGCAGCTTGGACCCCGGGACTAGCGGCGAGCAGTACTTC; J: TRBJ2-7; D: TRBD2; V: TRBV5-4; size: few
CDR3: CASSLSDTPYEQYF; DNA: TGTGCCAGCTCACTAAGCGACACGCCCTACGAGCAGTACTTC; J: TRBJ2-7; D: .; V: TRBV18; size: .
CDR3: CASSSTQGIYNEQFF; DNA: TGTGCCAGCAGTTCCACTCAGGGAATCTACAATGAGCAGTTCTTC; J: TRBJ2-1; D: .; V: TRBV27; size: few
CDR3: CASSLGLAGADTQYF; DNA: TGTGCCAGCAGTTTAGGGCTAGCGGGAGCTGATACGCAGTATTTT; J: TRBJ2-3; D: TRBD2; V: TRBV28; size: .
CDR3: CASSSPRGWGNTGELFF; DNA: TGTGCCAGCAGTTCCCCCAGGGGCTGGGGGAACACCGGGGAGCTGTTTTTT; J: TRBJ2-2; D: .; V: TRBV2; size: .
CDR3: CASSLGGRGYEQYF; DNA: TGTGCCAGCAGTTTAGGAGGGAGGGGCTACGAGCAGTACTTC; J: TRBJ2-7; D: TRBD2; V: TRBV27; size: .
CDR3: CASSQGRTGGEQYF; DNA: TGTGCCAGCAGCCAGGGCCGGACAGGGGGCGAGCAGTACTTC; J: TRBJ2-7; D: TRBD1; V: TRBV7-9; size: once
CDR3: CASSGWQDTEAFF; DNA: TGTGCCAGCAGCGGCTGGCAGGACACTGAAGCTTTCTTT; J: TRBJ1-1; D: .; V: TRBV9; size: .
CDR3: CASSPYTSTDTQYF; DNA: TGTGCCAGCAGCCCCTACACTAGCACAGATACGCAGTATTTT; J: TRBJ2-3; D: .; V: TRBV14; size: .
CDR3: CASSPRTAYYEQYF; DNA: TGTGCCAGCAGCCCCCGGACAGCTTACTACGAGCAGTACTTC; J: TRBJ2-7; D: .; V: TRBV13; size: .
CDR3: CASSSGTDVYNEQFF; DNA: TGCGCCAGCAGCTCCGGGACAGATGTGTACAATGAGCAGTTCTTC; J: TRBJ2-1; D: TRBD1; V: TRBV5-1; size: .
CDR3: CASSLPKRSTTDTQYF; DNA: TGTGCCAGTAGTCTCCCCAAGCGGAGTACCACAGATACGCAGTATTTT; J: TRBJ2-3; D: .; V: TRBV19; size: .
CDR3: CASSPSTTNTEAFF; DNA: TGTGCCAGCTCACCATCGACAACAAACACTGAAGCTTTCTTT; J: TRBJ1-1; D: .; V: TRBV18; size: .
CDR3: CASSLGQGSFYEQYF; DNA: TGTGCCAGCAGCTTAGGGCAGGGGTCGTTCTACGAGCAGTACTTC; J: TRBJ2-7; D: .; V: TRBV7-3; size: .
CDR3: CASSQDRDRGSKPQHF; DNA: TGCGCCAGCAGCCAAGATAGGGACAGGGGGTCGAAGCCCCAGCATTTT; J: TRBJ1-5; D: TRBD1; V: TRBV4-3; size: .
CDR3: CASSLNVPLYGYTF; DNA: TGTGCCAGCAGCCTTAATGTCCCTTTATATGGCTACACCTTC; J: TRBJ1-2; D: .; V: TRBV6-1; size: once
CDR3: CASSQEASGGYNEQFF; DNA: TGCGCCAGCAGCCAAGAAGCTAGCGGGGGCTACAATGAGCAGTTCTTC; J: TRBJ2-1; D: TRBD2; V: TRBV4-1; size: .
CDR3: CASRDEVLGYTF; DNA: TGTGCCAGCAGAGATGAAGTGCTCGGCTACACCTTC; J: TRBJ1-2; D: .; V: TRBV25-1; size: few
CDR3: CASRTGFGVANEQFF; DNA: TGTGCCAGCAGAACCGGTTTTGGAGTTGCGAATGAGCAGTTCTTC; J: TRBJ2-1; D: .; V: TRBV2; size: .
CDR3: CASSPHGQPQHF; DNA: TGCGCCAGCAGTCCTCACGGGCAGCCCCAGCATTTT; J: TRBJ1-5; D: .; V: TRBV23-1; size: .
CDR3: CASSRGQGKFDYGYTF; DNA: TGTGCCAGCAGCCGAGGACAGGGCAAGTTCGACTATGGCTACACCTTC; J: TRBJ1-2; D: TRBD1; V: TRBV7-9; size: few
CDR3: CASSLQSGPLLYEQYF; DNA: TGTGCCAGCAGCTTACAGAGCGGCCCTCTCCTTTACGAGCAGTACTTC; J: TRBJ2-7; D: .; V: TRBV7-6; size: .
CDR3: CASSLGSRTDTQYF; DNA: TGCGCCAGCAGCTTGGGCAGCCGCACAGATACGCAGTATTTT; J: TRBJ2-3; D: .; V: TRBV5-1; size: few
CDR3: CASSLYGGGAGNEQYF; DNA: TGTGCCAGCAGTTTATATGGGGGAGGGGCTGGAAACGAGCAGTACTTC; J: TRBJ2-7; D: TRBD2; V: TRBV27; size: .
CDR3: CASSWTATNQPQHF; DNA: TGTGCCAGCAGTTGGACAGCTACCAATCAGCCCCAGCATTTT; J: TRBJ1-5; D: .; V: TRBV6-6; size: .
CDR3: CASSARELAGGLGELFF; DNA: TGTGCCAGCAGCGCCAGGGAACTAGCGGGCGGTCTCGGGGAGCTGTTTTTT; J: TRBJ2-2; D: TRBD2; V: TRBV14; size: .
CDR3: CASSHTGGTPDTQYF; DNA: TGTGCCAGCAGCCATACGGGCGGGACCCCAGATACGCAGTATTTT; J: TRBJ2-3; D: .; V: TRBV14; size: few
CDR3: CASQGASTDTQYF; DNA: TGTGCCAGCCAGGGGGCTAGCACAGATACGCAGTATTTT; J: TRBJ2-3; D: TRBD1; V: TRBV7-3; size: .
CDR3: CASSLLGDQETQYF; DNA: TGTGCCAGCAGCTTACTGGGGGATCAAGAGACCCAGTACTTC; J: TRBJ2-5; D: .; V: TRBV7-9; size: .
CDR3: CASSYSSRGAREAFF; DNA: TGTGCCAGCAGTTACTCGTCCAGGGGGGCTCGAGAAGCTTTCTTT; J: TRBJ1-1; D: TRBD1; V: TRBV6-5; size: few
CDR3: CSGGRGQFF; DNA: TGCAGCGGGGGTAGGGGGCAGTTCTTC; J: TRBJ2-1; D: .; V: TRBV29-1; size: few
CDR3: CASSILGREGGEQFF; DNA: TGTGCCAGCAGTATACTGGGACGGGAGGGGGGTGAGCAGTTCTTC; J: TRBJ2-1; D: TRBD2; V: TRBV28; size: .
CDR3: CASSLPTGGRQPQHF; DNA: TGTGCCAGCAGTTTACCTACGGGGGGAAGACAGCCCCAGCATTTT; J: TRBJ1-5; D: .; V: TRBV28; size: .
CDR3: CATSRDRGRHQAFF; DNA: TGTGCCACCAGCAGAGATAGGGGACGCCATCAAGCTTTCTTT; J: TRBJ1-1; D: .; V: TRBV15; size: .
CDR3: CASSLWGLEQFF; DNA: TGTGCCAGCAGTTTATGGGGGCTTGAGCAGTTCTTC; J: TRBJ2-1; D: .; V: TRBV27; size: once
CDR3: CASTDDGNTEAFF; DNA: TGCGCCAGCACCGATGACGGGAACACTGAAGCTTTCTTT; J: TRBJ1-1; D: .; V: TRBV5-1; size: .
CDR3: CASSPSGSSYNEQFF; DNA: TGTGCCAGTAGCCCTAGCGGGAGCTCCTACAATGAGCAGTTCTTC; J: TRBJ2-1; D: TRBD2; V: TRBV19; size: few
CDR3: CASSYSTGLNEKLFF; DNA: TGTGCCAGCAGTTATTCGACGGGGCTTAATGAAAAACTGTTTTTT; J: TRBJ1-4; D: .; V: TRBV6-6; size: .
CDR3: CASSVSLGETGEQYF; DNA: TGTGCCAGCAGCGTGAGTTTGGGGGAGACGGGCGAGCAGTACTTC; J: TRBJ2-7; D: .; V: TRBV9; size: .
CDR3: CASSLDRTSGRANEQYF; DNA: TGTGCCAGCAGCTTAGACAGGACTAGCGGGAGGGCGAACGAGCAGTACTTC; J: TRBJ2-7; D: TRBD2; V: TRBV7-2; size: once
CDR3: CASGTGGTSEKLFF; DNA: TGTGCCAGCGGTACAGGGGGTACTTCTGAAAAACTGTTTTTT; J: TRBJ1-4; D: TRBD1; V: TRBV13; size: .
CDR3: CASSSSRDRGDEQFF; DNA: TGTGCCAGCAGCTCGTCCCGGGACAGGGGGGATGAGCAGTTCTTC; J: TRBJ2-1; D: TRBD1; V: TRBV7-3; size: .
CDR3: CASSRTGRAPGELFF; DNA: TGTGCCAGTAGCCGTACCGGGAGGGCCCCCGGGGAGCTGTTTTTT; J: TRBJ2-2; D: TRBD2; V: TRBV19; size: .
CDR3: CASSLAASGANEQFF; DNA: TGCGCCAGCAGCTTGGCGGCTAGCGGGGCCAATGAGCAGTTCTTC; J: TRBJ2-1; D: TRBD2; V: TRBV5-1; size: .
CDR3: CASSTHRGYEQYF; DNA: TGTGCCAGCAGCACCCATAGAGGGTACGAGCAGTACTTC; J: TRBJ2-7; D: .; V: TRBV6-6; size: once
CDR3: CASSPGRYSNQPQHF; DNA: TGTGCCAGCAGTCCCGGACGGTATAGCAATCAGCCCCAGCATTTT; J: TRBJ1-5; D: .; V: TRBV6-5; size: few
CDR3: CASSSHTNTEAFF; DNA: TGTGCCAGCAGCTCCCACACAAACACTGAAGCTTTCTTT; J: TRBJ1-1; D: .; V: TRBV9; size: .
CDR3: CASPPVDRPYEQYF; DNA: TGTGCCAGCCCCCCCGTGGACAGGCCCTACGAGCAGTACTTC; J: TRBJ2-7; D: TRBD1; V: TRBV7-2; size: .
CDR3: CASSQDNYQQGQETQYF; DNA: TGCGCCAGCAGCCAAGATAACTATCAGCAGGGGCAAGAGACCCAGTACTTC; J: TRBJ2-5; D: .; V: TRBV4-1; size: .
CDR3: CASREESGFADTQYF; DNA: TGTGCCAGCAGGGAGGAGAGCGGGTTCGCAGATACGCAGTATTTT; J: TRBJ2-3; D: .; V: TRBV7-2; size: few
CDR3: CATRRSGRANEQFF; DNA: TGTGCCACCCGCAGGAGCGGGAGGGCCAATGAGCAGTTCTTC; J: TRBJ2-1; D: TRBD2; V: TRBV19; size: .